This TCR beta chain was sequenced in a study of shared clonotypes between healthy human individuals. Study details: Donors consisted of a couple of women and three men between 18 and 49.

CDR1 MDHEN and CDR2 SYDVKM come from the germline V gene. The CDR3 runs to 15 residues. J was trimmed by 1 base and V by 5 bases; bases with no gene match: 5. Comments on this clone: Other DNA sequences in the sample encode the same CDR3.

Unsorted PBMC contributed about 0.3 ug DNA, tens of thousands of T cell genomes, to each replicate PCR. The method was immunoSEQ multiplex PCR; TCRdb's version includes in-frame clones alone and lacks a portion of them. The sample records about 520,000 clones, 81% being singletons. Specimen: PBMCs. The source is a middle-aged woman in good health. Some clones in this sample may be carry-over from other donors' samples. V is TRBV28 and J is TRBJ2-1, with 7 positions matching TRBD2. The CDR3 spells CASSPPGGSYNEQFF. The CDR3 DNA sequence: TGTGCCAGCAGTCCCCCGGGGGGATCCTACAATGAGCAGTTCTTC.